This TCR beta chain emerged from a study of shared clonotypes between healthy human individuals. This clone was recorded at least ten times. TCRdb's table, derived via immunoSEQ multiplex PCR, lists solely in-frame clones and lacks some. Of about 680,000 clones in the sample, less than 85% were seen once. The sample comprised memory CD4+ T cells sorted from blood. Sample subset: CD45RA-negative fraction. The sequence came from a woman aged 30 to 39 in good health.

The CDR3 DNA is TGTGCCACTGCGCCGGGACAGGGAAGCACAGATACGCAGTATTTT. It translates to CATAPGQGSTDTQYF. This sequence joins TRBV19 and TRBJ2-3, with 9 bases that match TRBD1. Unmatched junction bases numbered 8, after V lost 10 bases and J lost 0 bases. The CDR3 extends over 15 amino acids. The germline gives CDR1 LNHDA, CDR2 SQIVND (reference sequence).